This T cell receptor (beta chain) stems from a study of blood T cell repertoires in COVID-19. On the study more broadly: Donors in the United States, Italy and Spain gave samples during acute or convalescent COVID-19.

In germline, CDR1 is KGHSH, CDR2 LQKENI. The CDR3 totals 16 residues. Trimming left V 2 bases short and J 7 bases short, with 18 bases between. Participants came from about 24 US areas, aged about 18 to 100 years. Grouping used clinical history reported by participants in a survey and questionnaire. In the original analysis: Amplification with reference gene primers provided the estimates of nucleated cell counts. Produced via immunoSEQ multiplex PCR; TCRdb's table is partial and in-frame only. V and J calls and clone size follow that table, whereas D and trimming were derived from the DNA. The profile covers hundreds of thousands of clones, with 65% to 90% appearing a single time and 1.5% to 2% taken by the ten largest.

The receptor was derived from a man aged 35-49 years who had recovered from COVID-19. V and J are TRBV18 and TRBJ1-5; a possible D gene is TRBD1 (5 bases). Sequenced input: PBMCs or T cells enriched from blood (not recorded which). CDR3 residues: CASSPSAGPDSQPQHF. CDR3 nucleotide sequence: TGTGCCAGCTCACCATCGGCAGGTCCCGACAGCCAGCCCCAGCATTTT.